This T cell receptor beta chain comes out of a study of cytomegalovirus exposure and HLA in healthy donors. Findings and caveats of the study: Clusters of TCRs from the first cohort tended to co-occur in the approximately 130 validation repertoires (as a later analysis found). It was reportedly the case that the classifier diagnosed cytomegalovirus status with high specificity and sensitivity.

Sequencing used immunoSEQ multiplex PCR; TCRdb keeps in-frame clones, though not all of them. This sample yields about 180,000 clones, of which around nine tenths are seen a single time; less than 3% belongs to the top ten. On this clone itself: Its antigen is unknown.

The CDR3 extends over 12 amino acids. Trimming took 3 bases from V and 6 from J, leaving 10 bases between them. CDR1 is GTSNPN and CDR2 is SVGIG in the germline V gene (reference sequence). The study drew the donors from its approximately 110-subject validation cohort, separate from the roughly 700-subject first cohort. This clonotype was obtained from a man in his late teens or twenties in good health and CMV-seropositive. J is TRBJ2-3 and V is TRBV30, with a possible D match to TRBD2 (6 bases). Sequencing was done on a sample of PBMCs. CDR3 protein: CAWSPGLDTQYF. CDR3 bases: TGTGCCTGGAGCCCGGGACTTGATACGCAGTATTTT.